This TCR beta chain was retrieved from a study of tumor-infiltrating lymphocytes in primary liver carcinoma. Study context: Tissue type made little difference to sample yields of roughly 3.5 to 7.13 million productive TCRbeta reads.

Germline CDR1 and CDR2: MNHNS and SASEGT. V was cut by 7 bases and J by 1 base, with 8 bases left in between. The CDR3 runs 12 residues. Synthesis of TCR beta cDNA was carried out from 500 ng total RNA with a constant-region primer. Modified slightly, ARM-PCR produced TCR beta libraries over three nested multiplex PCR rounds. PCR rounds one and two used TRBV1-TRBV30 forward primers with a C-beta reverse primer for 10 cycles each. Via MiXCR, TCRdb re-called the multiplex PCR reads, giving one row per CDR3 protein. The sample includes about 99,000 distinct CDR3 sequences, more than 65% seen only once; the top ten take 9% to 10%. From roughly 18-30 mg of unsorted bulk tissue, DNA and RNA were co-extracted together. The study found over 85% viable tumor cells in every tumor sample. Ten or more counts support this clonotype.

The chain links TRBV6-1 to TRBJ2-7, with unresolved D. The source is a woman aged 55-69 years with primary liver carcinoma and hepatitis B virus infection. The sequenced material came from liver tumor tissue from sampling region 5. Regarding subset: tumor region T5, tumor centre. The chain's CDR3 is CASTSDSYEQYF. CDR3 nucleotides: TGTGCCAGCACCAGTGATTCCTACGAGCAGTACTTC.